Each of the 6 T cell receptor beta chains below was sequenced from the same sample in a study of blood T cell repertoires in COVID-19. The data were produced by immunoSEQ multiplex PCR, yet TCRdb's version contains in-frame clones alone and is incomplete. The top ten hold around 2.3% of the sample, which has over 150,000 clones, about 90% seen once. Material for sequencing was PBMCs or T cells enriched from blood (not recorded which). These receptors were taken from a woman in her thirties who had recovered from COVID-19.

The genes are TRBV10-3 and TRBJ2-3; no clear D. The CDR3 length is 14 residues. V lost 2 bases and J lost 2, with 8 bases in between. The germline V gene has CDR1 ENHRY and CDR2 SYGVKD. CDR3 nucleotides: TGTGCCATCAGTGAGGGCGGAAACACAGATACGCAGTATTTT. This sequence encodes CAISEGGNTDTQYF.

This chain links TRBV7-2 with TRBJ2-5, with TRBD2 identical over 8 bases. Germline loops: CDR1 SGHTA, CDR2 FQGNSA. V gave up 5 bases and J gave up 4 bases; unmatched junction bases: 6. The CDR3 loop spans 14 amino acids. CDR3 loop: CASSPEAGVETQYF. The CDR3 bases are TGTGCCAGCAGCCCAGAAGCGGGAGTAGAGACCCAGTACTTC. The whole variable domain, remainder taken from reference TRBV7-2 and TRBJ2-5, is GAGVSQSPSNKVTEKGKDVELRCDPISGHTALYWYRQSLGQGLEFLIYFQGNSAPDKSGLPSDRFSAERTGGSVSTLTIQRTQQEDSAVYLCASSPEAGVETQYFGPGTRLLVL.

The chain uses TRBV6-5 and TRBJ2-7; the D gene is possibly TRBD1 (6 bases). Between the trimmed V and J ends, which lost 7 bases and 2 bases, there was a span of 12 bases. The CDR3 sequence is 13 residues long. Germline V gene sequence: CDR1 MNHEY, CDR2 SVGAGI. CDR3 coding DNA: TGTGCCAGCACCGAGACAGGTACCTACGAGCAGTACTTC. Amino acid sequence: CASTETGTYEQYF.

V gene TRBV27 combines with J gene TRBJ1-5; perhaps TRBD1 as D (5 bases). Germline loops: CDR1 MNHEY, CDR2 SMNVEV (reference sequence). This CDR3 region has 14 residues. Trimming cost V 6 bases and J 4 bases, with 13 bases left between them. The CDR3 protein is CASSHGGENQPQHF. In nucleotides, the CDR3 is TGTGCCAGCAGCCACGGGGGAGAGAATCAGCCCCAGCATTTT.

The V and J genes are TRBV7-9 and TRBJ1-2; D gene uncertain. The length of the CDR3 is 13 residues. CDR1 and CDR2 (germline): SEHNR, FQNEAQ (reference sequence). The V end lost 0 bases, the J end lost 6 bases, and 8 bases lay between the germline ends. The CDR3 is CASSLAGSHGYTF. Here the CDR3 DNA reads TGTGCCAGCAGCTTAGCGGGCAGCCATGGCTACACCTTC.

The chain recombines TRBV6-2 or TRBV6-3 with TRBJ2-1; TRBD2 agrees at 11 bases. V lost 2 bases to trimming and J lost 4 bases; unmatched junction nucleotides: 10. Germline values: CDR1 MNHEY, CDR2 SVGEGT. The CDR3 covers 18 residues. The CDR3 DNA reads TGTGCCAGCAGTTACCCGGGACTAGCGGAAACCGCGTACAATGAGCAGTTCTTC. It encodes CASSYPGLAETAYNEQFF.